This passage covers 25 T cell receptor beta chains from one sample sequenced in a study of identical twins. TCRdb passed the 5' RACE reads through MiXCR, listing each CDR3 protein once. Altogether 500,000 or so distinct CDR3 sequences are present, 20% to 25% being singletons, with the ten largest covering roughly 0.91%. Another study also made use of these data, one on T cells expressing NK-cell markers.

Source material: CD4+ T cells sorted from blood. These TCRs come from a woman aged 18-30 years in good health.

The chain links TRBV29-1 to TRBJ2-5; the D gene is possibly TRBD2 (6 bases). In germline, CDR1 is SQVTM, CDR2 ANQGSEA. The V gene lost 4 bases and the J gene lost 4 bases, with 10 bases spanning the gap. The CDR3 extends over 12 amino acids. The CDR3 spells CSVGNGRETQYF. The CDR3 DNA reads TGCAGCGTTGGAAACGGGAGAGAGACCCAGTACTTC.

The gene calls are TRBV9 and TRBJ2-1, with D perhaps TRBD1 (6 bases). The CDR3 has 14 residues. Trimming removed 2 bases from V and 5 bases from J, with 11 bases in between. Germline V gene lookup returns CDR1 SGDLS and CDR2 YYNGEE. CDR3 nucleotide sequence: TGTGCCAGCAGCGTTGGGGGACAAAACAATGAGCAGTTCTTC. This encodes CASSVGGQNNEQFF.

This chain connects TRBV20-1 to TRBJ2-7, with TRBD1 matching 8 bases. CDR1 is DFQATT and CDR2 is SNEGSKA in the germline V gene (reference sequence). This CDR3 spans 14 amino acids. V gave up 1 base and J gave up 5 bases; unmatched junction bases: 7. The CDR3 DNA reads as TGCAGTGCTAGAGCCGTGACAGGGGCCCACGAGCAGTACTTC. Its translation: CSARAVTGAHEQYF.

This clonotype was seen ten or more times. In DNA, the CDR3 is TGCAGTGCTGGGGACAGGCGAGGATCCTACGAGCAGTACTTC. Amino acid sequence: CSAGDRRGSYEQYF. The chain combines TRBV20-1 with TRBJ2-7, with 8 positions matching TRBD1. This CDR3 is built from 14 residues. CDR1 and CDR2 from the germline V gene are DFQATT and SNEGSKA (reference sequence). The junction had 7 bases not matched to a gene; V was cut back by 5 bases and J by 1 base.

This clonotype was observed a handful of times. J is TRBJ2-5 and V is TRBV18, with D possibly being TRBD2 (5 bases). Trimming took off 3 bases at V and 5 bases at J, with 13 bases between the two ends. This CDR3 has 14 residues. Per germline, CDR1 KGHSH and CDR2 LQKENI. The CDR3: CASSPQRFLETQYF. CDR3 coding DNA: TGTGCCAGCTCACCCCAGCGGTTCTTGGAGACCCAGTACTTC.

This clonotype was observed a handful of times. This sequence joins TRBV6-5 and TRBJ1-1, with TRBD1 identical over 9 bases. CDR3 size: 15 residues. The germline gives CDR1 MNHEY, CDR2 SVGAGI. V gave up 4 bases and J gave up 5 bases; unmatched junction bases: 8. DNA for the CDR3: TGTGCCAGCAGTTGGGGGACAGGGAGAGGGACTGAAGCTTTCTTT. This encodes CASSWGTGRGTEAFF.

This clonotype was counted between two and nine times. CDR3 bases: TGTGCCAGCGGGGTAGCGGGGACACAAGAGACCCAGTACTTC. It codes for CASGVAGTQETQYF. The chain recombines TRBV7-9 with TRBJ2-5, with 8 bases lining up with TRBD2. The CDR3 extends over 14 amino acids. J was trimmed by 2 bases and V by 8 bases; bases with no gene match: 7. The germline CDR1 and CDR2 sequences are SEHNR and FQNEAQ (reference sequence). Combining the CDR3 with reference TRBV7-9 and TRBJ2-5 gives the whole variable domain DTGVSQNPRHKITKRGQNVTFRCDPISEHNRLYWYRQTLGQGPEFLTYFQNEAQLEKSRLLSDRFSAERPKGSFSTLEIQRTEQGDSAMYLCASGVAGTQETQYFGPGTRLLVL.

The chain couples TRBV20-1 to TRBJ1-2; D may be TRBD1 (6 bases). Germline V lookup: CDR1 DFQATT, CDR2 SNEGSKA (reference sequence). V was trimmed by 2 bases and J by 2 bases, leaving 18 bases between them. The CDR3 contains 16 residues. The DNA of the CDR3 is TGCAGTGCTAGAACGAGAGGCAGGGGTGGAAACTATGGCTACACCTTC. Translation gives CSARTRGRGGNYGYTF.

The chain combines TRBV20-1 with TRBJ2-5; 9 positions agree with TRBD1. With V trimmed by 3 bases and J by 2 bases, 7 bases remained unmatched. The CDR3 is 15 amino acids. Germline CDR1 DFQATT, CDR2 SNEGSKA (reference sequence). In DNA, the CDR3 is TGCAGTGCTAGTAAGACAGGGGGTTGGCAAGAGACCCAGTACTTC. It specifies CSASKTGGWQETQYF.

This clonotype showed up just a few times. The genes are TRBV2 and TRBJ2-3; no clear D gene. Germline lookup yields CDR1 SNHLY and CDR2 FYNNEI. Trimming took off 4 bases at V and 11 bases at J, with 7 bases between the two ends. The CDR3 loop spans 10 amino acids. This CDR3 is CASSVLGQYF. The DNA of the CDR3 is TGTGCCAGCAGTGTGTTGGGGCAGTATTTT.

This clonotype was counted at least ten times. The chain recombines TRBV12-3 or TRBV12-4 with TRBJ2-7; 8 nucleotides agree with TRBD2. The CDR3 covers 15 residues. The V gene end was trimmed by 4 bases and the J gene end by 7 bases; junction bases not matched to a gene: 12. CDR3 region: CASSSGTRRSLEQYF. DNA of the CDR3: TGTGCCAGCAGTTCCGGGACTAGGAGATCTCTTGAGCAGTACTTC.

This clonotype was detected a few times. One end of the junction is discordant with germline, which a read error may explain. V and J are TRBV7-8 and TRBJ2-3, with D perhaps TRBD2 (5 bases). The CDR3 sequence is 14 residues long. Germline values: CDR1 SGHVS, CDR2 FQNEAQ. DNA for the CDR3: TGTGCCAGCAGGGTAGGAGGTAGCACAGACACGCAGTATTTT. Amino acid sequence: CASRVGGSTDTQYF.

This clonotype has a handful of counts. The chain combines TRBV5-1 with TRBJ2-7; 9 nucleotides align to TRBD2. The CDR3 totals 12 residues. With 0 bases clipped from V and 9 bases from J, the junction kept 1 base outside the gene matches. Germline assignment: CDR1 SGHRS and CDR2 YFSETQ. For the CDR3, the DNA is TGCGCCAGCAGCTTGGGGACTAGCGTGCAGTACTTC. Translation gives CASSLGTSVQYF.

In this sample, this clonotype turned up a few times. The chain recombines TRBV10-3 with TRBJ1-4; 8 positions agree with TRBD1. Per the germline V gene, CDR1 is ENHRY and CDR2 is SYGVKD. Unmatched junction bases numbered 7, after V lost 6 bases and J lost 7 bases. The CDR3 totals 14 residues. DNA for the CDR3: TGTGCCATCAGGGCGACAGGGGAAAGTGAAAAACTGTTTTTT. The encoded protein is CAIRATGESEKLFF.

The chain carries TRBV20-1 and TRBJ2-7; D uncertain. CDR3 length: 16 amino acids. In germline, CDR1 is DFQATT, CDR2 SNEGSKA (reference sequence). Trimming cost V 3 bases and J 0 bases, with 18 bases left between them. The CDR3 reads CSARRPRSRSSYEQYF. DNA for the CDR3: TGCAGTGCTAGGCGCCCGAGGTCAAGGAGCTCCTACGAGCAGTACTTC.

This clonotype was recorded many times. The chain joins TRBV2 to TRBJ2-7; D perhaps matches TRBD1 (5 bases). This CDR3 is 13 amino acids long. Germline CDR1 and CDR2: SNHLY and FYNNEI. V lost 4 bases and J lost 3, with 10 bases in between. CDR3 bases: TGTGCCAGCAGTGTTGGCAGGGACTACGAGCAGTACTTC. As protein: CASSVGRDYEQYF.

This clonotype was seen more than once but under ten times. The CDR3, as DNA: TGTGCCAGCAGTTTATCGGCGCGCGGGGCTTCCTATACGCAGTATTTT. This encodes CASSLSARGASYTQYF. The chain recombines TRBV27 with TRBJ2-3; perhaps TRBD2 as D (6 bases). Trimming shortened V by 0 bases and J by 7 bases, and 17 bases separated the two germline ends. The CDR3 length is 16 residues. Germline V gene lookup returns CDR1 MNHEY and CDR2 SMNVEV (reference sequence).

In this sample, this clonotype turned up a few times. The gene calls are TRBV5-6 and TRBJ1-2; D gene ambiguous. This CDR3 is 12 amino acids long. Germline CDR1 is SGHDT and CDR2 is YYEEEE. Between the trimmed V and J ends, which lost 0 bases and 8 bases, there was a span of 8 bases. CDR3 bases: TGTGCCAGCAGCTTGGCCCCAGCCGGCTACACCTTC. Protein sequence: CASSLAPAGYTF.

The chain has TRBV7-6 and TRBJ2-5, with D perhaps TRBD2 (6 bases). Germline-derived CDR1 and CDR2 are SGHVS and FNYEAQ. The CDR3 has 17 residues. Trimming pared 2 bases from V and 3 bases from J, leaving 19 bases between. CDR3 loop: CASSLFPSGSGEETQYF. DNA of the CDR3: TGTGCCAGCAGCTTATTCCCTTCAGGTAGCGGAGAAGAGACCCAGTACTTC.

This clonotype has a count of ten or more. This sequence joins TRBV5-5 and TRBJ2-5; unclear D gene. Germline CDR1 SGHKS, CDR2 YYEKEE (reference sequence). The CDR3 spans 13 residues. V gave up 3 bases and J gave up 5 bases, with 11 bases separating them. This CDR3 reads CASSSLLSETQYF. In DNA, the CDR3 is TGTGCCAGCAGCTCCCTCCTCTCGGAGACCCAGTACTTC.

The rearrangement links TRBV4-2 to TRBJ2-1, with 12 bases identical to TRBD2. Looked up from germline, CDR1 is LGHNA and CDR2 is YNFKEQ. The CDR3 is 16 residues long. V shed 1 base and J 3 bases; nucleotides not matched to a gene: 1. DNA of the CDR3: TGTGCCAGCAGCCAAGGGACTAGCGGGGACTACAATGAGCAGTTCTTC. It translates to CASSQGTSGDYNEQFF.

The chain combines TRBV10-3 with TRBJ2-3; D is unclear. From germline, CDR1 is ENHRY and CDR2 SYGVKD. The CDR3 totals 13 residues. V was clipped by 0 bases and J by 4 bases, with 5 bases between them. DNA of the CDR3: TGTGCCATCAGTGAGTCTCAGCCAGATACGCAGTATTTT. Residues: CAISESQPDTQYF.

The J gene is TRBJ1-1, the V gene TRBV5-6; D remains ambiguous. The CDR3 runs 14 residues. Trimming cost V 0 bases and J 8 bases, with 14 bases left between them. Germline values: CDR1 SGHDT, CDR2 YYEEEE. The CDR3 sequence: CASSLVGQTYEAFF. DNA for the CDR3: TGTGCCAGCAGCTTGGTTGGGCAGACCTACGAAGCTTTCTTT.

As regards this clonotype: A junction end diverges from the germline sequence, so it may reflect a read error. The chain has TRBV5-1 and TRBJ1-2, with TRBD1 matching 8 bases. This CDR3 contains 15 residues. Germline lookup yields CDR1 SGHRS and CDR2 YFSETQ. The CDR3 region has the DNA TGCGCCAGCAGCTCGAGGGGACAGGCCAACTCTGGCTACACCTTC. Translated: CASSSRGQANSGYTF.

This clonotype was observed many times. The chain links TRBV18 to TRBJ2-5; D unresolved. The CDR3 extends over 13 amino acids. The germline V gene encodes CDR1 KGHSH and CDR2 LQKENI. The germline V and J ends were trimmed by 3 bases and 2 bases, with 7 bases remaining between them. The CDR3 coding sequence is TGTGCCAGCTCACCGGGTCGACAAGAGACCCAGTACTTC. Translating it yields CASSPGRQETQYF. The whole variable domain, filled in from reference TRBV18 and TRBJ2-5, reads NAGVMQNPRHLVRRRGQEARLRCSPMKGHSHVYWYRQLPEEGLKFMVYLQKENIIDESGMPKERFSAEFPKEGPSILRIQQVVRGDSAAYFCASSPGRQETQYFGPGTRLLVL.